This T cell receptor (beta chain) was recovered during a study of beta chain features in type 1 diabetes. General study results and limits: Type 1 diabetes patients had fewer VDJ junction insertions and more deletions.

The isolated RNA, all of it, was reverse transcribed, so expressed TCRB transcripts were what got sequenced. The assay was immunoSEQ multiplex PCR, and TCRdb's table has in-frame clones only and misses some. The sample has under 45,000 clones, 50% seen once; the top ten hold 0.2% to 0.3%. V was clipped by 5 bases and J by 0 bases; unmatched bases: 4. The V gene's germline CDR1 is SNHLY and CDR2 FYNNEI. The CDR3 has 15 amino acids. This clone was seen only a few times. The target antigen is unknown. This receptor was taken from a woman in her thirties in good health. The chain recombines TRBV2 with TRBJ2-1; 7 bases are shared with TRBD2. The source material was stem cell memory CD4+ T cells from blood. The CDR3 region is CASSQSGTSYNEQFF. Here the CDR3 DNA reads TGTGCCAGCAGTCAAAGCGGGACCTCCTACAATGAGCAGTTCTTC. The full variable domain, completed using reference TRBV2 and TRBJ2-1, is EPEVTQTPSHQVTQMGQEVILRCVPISNHLYFYWYRQILGQKVEFLVSFYNNEISEKSEIFDDQFSVERPDGSNFTLKIRSTKLEDSAMYFCASSQSGTSYNEQFFGPGTRLTVL.